This passage covers 15 T cell receptor beta chains from one sample sequenced in a study of T cells after yellow fever vaccination. MiXCR, applied by TCRdb to the 5' RACE reads, yields one record per CDR3 protein. The data show roughly 260,000 distinct CDR3 sequences, approximately 13% seen once. The sequences come from CD4+ T cells sorted from PBMCs, collected 45 days after the yellow fever booster vaccination. The source is a young man who received the YFV17D yellow fever vaccine.

With respect to this clonotype: Mismatch with germline at one junction end may stem from a read error. The chain has TRBV20-1 and TRBJ1-4, with D maybe TRBD1 (6 bases). CDR1 is DFQATT, CDR2 SNEGSKA, per germline (reference sequence). The CDR3 consists of 17 residues. In DNA, the CDR3 is TGCTGTGCTAGATTTAAAGGAATAAGGGGGACTAATGAAAAACTGTTTTTT. Translating gives CCARFKGIRGTNEKLFF.

V gene TRBV5-6 combines with J gene TRBJ2-2; 9 bases agree with TRBD1. Germline CDR1 SGHDT, CDR2 YYEEEE. J was trimmed by 1 base and V by 3 bases; bases with no gene match: 4. The CDR3 totals 16 residues. CDR3 nucleotides: TGTGCCAGCAGCTCGTTGGGACAGGGGAACACCGGGGAGCTGTTTTTT. Protein: CASSSLGQGNTGELFF.

The V call is TRBV11-2, the J call TRBJ1-1; D remains unclear. Trimming shortened V by 2 bases and J by 13 bases, and 14 bases separated the two germline ends. CDR3 length equals 12 residues. Per the germline V gene, CDR1 is SGHAT and CDR2 is FQNNGV. CDR3 sequence: CASSLHKGSHFF. CDR3 nucleotide sequence: TGTGCCAGCAGCTTACATAAAGGGTCCCATTTCTTT.

V gene TRBV7-9 combines with J gene TRBJ2-5; the D call may be TRBD1 or TRBD2 (7 bases each). This CDR3 spans 15 amino acids. Trimming cost V 4 bases and J 5 bases, with 17 bases left between them. Germline CDR1 is SEHNR and CDR2 is FQNEAQ (reference sequence). The CDR3 spells CASSSRQGGDETQYF. The CDR3 region has the DNA TGTGCCAGCAGCTCTCGACAGGGAGGGGATGAGACCCAGTACTTC.

V usage is TRBV20-1 and J usage is TRBJ2-7; D could derive from TRBD1 or TRBD2 (5 bases each). Trimming shortened V by 7 bases and J by 0 bases, and 10 bases separated the two germline ends. This CDR3 has 12 residues. CDR1 and CDR2 from the germline V gene are DFQATT and SNEGSKA (reference sequence). In nucleotides, the CDR3 is TGCAGTGGTACCGGGACCTCCTACGAGCAGTACTTC. Protein sequence: CSGTGTSYEQYF.

There are a few counts of this clonotype. DNA of the CDR3: TGTGCCAGCAACGCGGGGCTAGGATATTCCACAGATACGCAGTATTTT. Translating gives CASNAGLGYSTDTQYF. This sequence joins TRBV27 and TRBJ2-3; tentative D call: TRBD2 (6 bases). With 7 bases removed from V and 2 bases from J, the gap between germline ends came to 19 bases. Per the germline V gene, CDR1 is MNHEY and CDR2 is SMNVEV (reference sequence). This CDR3 has 16 amino acids.

The CDR3 loop reads CSARDHGLAAGGGETQYF. The CDR3, as DNA: TGCAGTGCTAGAGATCACGGACTAGCGGCAGGAGGGGGAGAGACCCAGTACTTC. The chain links TRBV20-1 to TRBJ2-5, with 10 positions matching TRBD2. The CDR3 extends over 18 amino acids. The V segment lost 0 bases and the J segment 4 bases; nucleotides outside the gene matches: 14. Germline V gene data show CDR1 as DFQATT and CDR2 as SNEGSKA (reference sequence).

The chain recombines TRBV18 with TRBJ1-5, with D unclear. V shed 2 bases and J shed 16 bases, with 21 bases lying between them. The CDR3 loop spans 14 amino acids. Germline values: CDR1 KGHSH, CDR2 LQKENI. The CDR3 sequence is CASSPFERSGLKHF. CDR3 in DNA: TGTGCCAGCTCACCATTTGAACGCAGTGGCCTAAAACATTTT.

The rearrangement joins TRBV7-2 to TRBJ1-2, with D tentatively TRBD1 (6 bases). There are 15 residues in the CDR3. CDR1 and CDR2 (germline): SGHTA, FQGNSA. V lost 5 bases to trimming and J lost 2 bases, with 15 bases between them. The CDR3 coding sequence is TGTGCCAGCAGCGTCGAGGGGACAACCAACTATGGCTACACCTTC. Encoded protein: CASSVEGTTNYGYTF.

The chain carries TRBV6-2 or TRBV6-3 and TRBJ2-7; possibly TRBD1 or TRBD2 for D (5 bases each). Trimming took 4 bases from V and 3 from J, leaving 16 bases between them. The CDR3 is 15 residues long. From germline, CDR1 is MNHEY and CDR2 SVGEGT. The CDR3 DNA follows: TGTGCCAGCAGTTTCCGGGACGTGGCTTTCTACGAGCAGTACTTC. As protein: CASSFRDVAFYEQYF.

As for this clonotype: Just one base apart from a much larger clone, this may be a read error. The DNA of the CDR3 is TGCACCAGCCAGACTAGCGGGAGTTACAATGAGCAGTTCTTC. Protein: CTSQTSGSYNEQFF. The chain joins TRBV5-1 to TRBJ2-1, with 12 bases lining up with TRBD2. CDR1 and CDR2 (germline): SGHRS, YFSETQ. This CDR3 is built from 14 residues.

The chain employs TRBV29-1 and TRBJ2-1; 9 positions agree with TRBD2. J was trimmed by 4 bases and V by 5 bases; bases with no gene match: 6. From germline, CDR1 is SQVTM and CDR2 ANQGSEA. This CDR3 has 14 amino acids. The CDR3 loop reads CSVHSGSIYNEQFF. The CDR3 bases are TGCAGCGTTCATAGCGGGAGCATTTACAATGAGCAGTTCTTC.

The chain has TRBV20-1 and TRBJ2-5, with D tentatively TRBD1 or TRBD2 (6 bases each). Germline V gene data show CDR1 as DFQATT and CDR2 as SNEGSKA (reference sequence). The CDR3 sequence is 12 residues long. Trimming took 8 bases from V and 5 from J, leaving 15 bases between them. CDR3 in DNA: TGCAGTCAGGAGGGGGGTGATGAGACCCAGTACTTC. Translation gives CSQEGGDETQYF.

The chain links TRBV5-6 to TRBJ2-1; TRBD2 matches 13 bases. In germline, CDR1 is SGHDT, CDR2 YYEEEE. V trimming: 3 bases; J trimming: 8 bases; junction bases outside the gene matches: 5. This CDR3 region has 15 residues. The DNA of the CDR3 is TGTGCCAGCAGCTCGGGACTAGCGGGATGGGATGAGCAGTTCTTC. Encoded protein: CASSSGLAGWDEQFF.

Comments on this clonotype: An end of the junction does not agree with germline; a read error may underlie this. This chain uses TRBV5-1 with TRBJ2-2, with 7 bases lining up with TRBD2. Per the germline V gene, CDR1 is SGHRS and CDR2 is YFSETQ. The CDR3 sequence is 14 residues long. The CDR3 DNA follows: TGCGCCAGCAGTTTGGGAGGGATGAACGGGGAGCTGTTTTTT. It codes for CASSLGGMNGELFF.